The rows below give T cell receptor beta chains drawn from one sample of a study of blood T cell repertoires in COVID-19. TCRdb keeps only in-frame clones here, not all; method: immunoSEQ multiplex PCR. The sample lists approximately 330,000 clones; 90% were seen once. The specimen was peripheral blood. The receptors come from a woman between 40 and 55 years old with COVID-19, enrolled during active disease. Both conserved end residues are part of each CDR3. The order of the fields is clone size, D gene, J gene, V gene, CDR3 DNA, CDR3 protein. A D gene is named only where the DNA matches it firmly. Not every row has a clone size; where given, it reads once, few, many or a size class.

clone_size: .; d_call: .; j_call: TRBJ1-2; v_call: TRBV9; cdr3_nt: TGTGCCAGCAGCGTAGTTGGCCAGGGATATGGCTACACCTTC; cdr3_aa: CASSVVGQGYGYTF
clone_size: .; d_call: .; j_call: TRBJ1-4; v_call: TRBV7-2; cdr3_nt: TGTGCCAGCAGCTCCTCACAGGGTCGGAGGGAAAAACTGTTTTTT; cdr3_aa: CASSSSQGRREKLFF
clone_size: .; d_call: .; j_call: TRBJ2-5; v_call: TRBV7-3; cdr3_nt: TGTGCCAGCAGCCCCCACCCCCGGGAGACCCAGTACTTC; cdr3_aa: CASSPHPRETQYF
clone_size: .; d_call: TRBD1; j_call: TRBJ2-7; v_call: TRBV3-1/TRBV3-2; cdr3_nt: TGTGCCAGCAGCCAGAGGGGGCAGGGGGCCTACGAGCAGTACTTC; cdr3_aa: CASSQRGQGAYEQYF
clone_size: few; d_call: TRBD1; j_call: TRBJ2-2; v_call: TRBV3-1/TRBV3-2; cdr3_nt: TGTGCCAGCAGCAAAATGACGACAGGGGGTTCCACCGGGGAGCTGTTTTTT; cdr3_aa: CASSKMTTGGSTGELFF
clone_size: .; d_call: TRBD2; j_call: TRBJ2-3; v_call: TRBV5-1; cdr3_nt: TGCGCCAGCAGCCCGCCCGGGGGGACCACAGATACGCAGTATTTT; cdr3_aa: CASSPPGGTTDTQYF
clone_size: .; d_call: .; j_call: TRBJ1-1; v_call: TRBV27; cdr3_nt: TGTGCCAGCACGGGAGACCTGAACACTGAAGCTTTCTTT; cdr3_aa: CASTGDLNTEAFF
clone_size: .; d_call: TRBD1; j_call: TRBJ1-1; v_call: TRBV5-1; cdr3_nt: TGCGCCAGCAGCTTCACAGGGGGCCGCACTGAAGCTTTCTTT; cdr3_aa: CASSFTGGRTEAFF
clone_size: .; d_call: .; j_call: TRBJ1-5; v_call: TRBV2; cdr3_nt: TGTGCCAGCAGTGGAAGGGGGAATGTTCAGCCCCAGCATTTT; cdr3_aa: CASSGRGNVQPQHF
clone_size: .; d_call: .; j_call: TRBJ1-4; v_call: TRBV6-5; cdr3_nt: TGTGCCAGCAGTACCCAGGGATTCTCTAATGAAAAACTGTTTTTT; cdr3_aa: CASSTQGFSNEKLFF
clone_size: .; d_call: .; j_call: TRBJ2-2; v_call: TRBV15; cdr3_nt: TGTGCCACCAGCCGCGGGACAGCGAACACCGGGGAGCTGTTTTTT; cdr3_aa: CATSRGTANTGELFF
clone_size: .; d_call: TRBD1; j_call: TRBJ2-7; v_call: TRBV6-6; cdr3_nt: TGTGCCAGCAGTTTTTCGACAGGGACATACGAGCAGTACTTC; cdr3_aa: CASSFSTGTYEQYF
clone_size: few; d_call: .; j_call: TRBJ1-4; v_call: TRBV15; cdr3_nt: TGTGCCACCAGCAGAGTTGAGGGCATTAATGAAAAACTGTTTTTT; cdr3_aa: CATSRVEGINEKLFF
clone_size: .; d_call: .; j_call: TRBJ2-7; v_call: TRBV5-4; cdr3_nt: TGTGCCAGCAGCTCTTCGGGTGGACACTACGAGCAGTACTTC; cdr3_aa: CASSSSGGHYEQYF
clone_size: .; d_call: .; j_call: TRBJ1-5; v_call: TRBV19; cdr3_nt: TGTGCCAGTAGTGTTAGTAATAGCAATCAGCCCCAGCATTTT; cdr3_aa: CASSVSNSNQPQHF
clone_size: .; d_call: .; j_call: TRBJ2-2; v_call: TRBV4-3; cdr3_nt: TGCGCCAGCAGCCAAGATCGAATAGCCGTCACCGGGGAGCTGTTTTTT; cdr3_aa: CASSQDRIAVTGELFF
clone_size: .; d_call: .; j_call: TRBJ1-5; v_call: TRBV19; cdr3_nt: TGTGCCAGTAGGGAGGGGCCCCTAAGCAATCAGCCCCAGCATTTT; cdr3_aa: CASREGPLSNQPQHF
clone_size: .; d_call: .; j_call: TRBJ1-1; v_call: TRBV6-5; cdr3_nt: TGTGCCAGCATCTATGGCACTGAAGCTTTCTTT; cdr3_aa: CASIYGTEAFF
clone_size: .; d_call: .; j_call: TRBJ1-3; v_call: TRBV18; cdr3_nt: TGTGCCAGCTCACCATCTGACAGGATCCGAGGAAACACCATATATTTT; cdr3_aa: CASSPSDRIRGNTIYF
clone_size: .; d_call: TRBD2; j_call: TRBJ2-5; v_call: TRBV2; cdr3_nt: TGTGCCAGCCAGCGGGAGCCCCAAGAGACCCAGTACTTC; cdr3_aa: CASQREPQETQYF
clone_size: .; d_call: TRBD1; j_call: TRBJ1-5; v_call: TRBV11-3; cdr3_nt: TGTGCCAGCAGCCCCCAATGCGGACAGGGTGTGGATCAGCCCCAGCATTTT; cdr3_aa: CASSPQCGQGVDQPQHF
clone_size: .; d_call: TRBD1; j_call: TRBJ1-3; v_call: TRBV30; cdr3_nt: TGTGCCGGCCGGGACAGGGAGACTGGAAACACCATATATTTT; cdr3_aa: CAGRDRETGNTIYF
clone_size: .; d_call: .; j_call: TRBJ2-5; v_call: TRBV5-1; cdr3_nt: TGCGCCAGCAGCTTGGGGGGTTCCCAGGGGCGGGAGACCCAGTACTTC; cdr3_aa: CASSLGGSQGRETQYF
clone_size: .; d_call: TRBD1; j_call: TRBJ1-6; v_call: TRBV6-6; cdr3_nt: TGTGCCAGCAGTCCAAGACAGGGGGCCTCACCCCTCCACTTT; cdr3_aa: CASSPRQGASPLHF
clone_size: .; d_call: TRBD1; j_call: TRBJ2-7; v_call: TRBV6-2/TRBV6-3; cdr3_nt: TGTGCCAGCAGTGGTGGGACAGGGAACCACGAGCAGTACTTC; cdr3_aa: CASSGGTGNHEQYF
clone_size: few; d_call: .; j_call: TRBJ2-7; v_call: TRBV6-8; cdr3_nt: TGTGCCAGCAGTTCAGGGTCCGAGCAGTACTTC; cdr3_aa: CASSSGSEQYF
clone_size: .; d_call: .; j_call: TRBJ1-1; v_call: TRBV25-1; cdr3_nt: TGTGCCAGCAGTGACACGGTGAACACTGAAGCTTTCTTT; cdr3_aa: CASSDTVNTEAFF
clone_size: .; d_call: TRBD2; j_call: TRBJ2-3; v_call: TRBV5-4; cdr3_nt: TGTGCCAGCAGCTCCGGGACTAGCGGTGATACGCAGTATTTT; cdr3_aa: CASSSGTSGDTQYF
clone_size: once; d_call: TRBD1; j_call: TRBJ2-1; v_call: TRBV6-4; cdr3_nt: TGTGCCAGCAGTGAAAGGACAGGCTCCTACAATGAGCAGTTCTTC; cdr3_aa: CASSERTGSYNEQFF
clone_size: .; d_call: .; j_call: TRBJ1-5; v_call: TRBV7-6; cdr3_nt: TGTGCCAGCAGCCCCCAGGGTTCTAATCAGCCCCAGCATTTT; cdr3_aa: CASSPQGSNQPQHF
clone_size: .; d_call: .; j_call: TRBJ2-2; v_call: TRBV5-1; cdr3_nt: TGCGCCAGCAGCCAAGAGACAGGGAACACCGGGGAGCTGTTTTTT; cdr3_aa: CASSQETGNTGELFF
clone_size: .; d_call: .; j_call: TRBJ1-2; v_call: TRBV29-1; cdr3_nt: TGCAGCGTTGAGTACCAGGCCAAAGGCACCTTC; cdr3_aa: CSVEYQAKGTF
clone_size: .; d_call: TRBD1; j_call: TRBJ2-1; v_call: TRBV6-2/TRBV6-3; cdr3_nt: TGTGCCAGCAGCACGGGACAGGGAACTGGGAATGAGCAGTTCTTC; cdr3_aa: CASSTGQGTGNEQFF
clone_size: .; d_call: TRBD1; j_call: TRBJ2-7; v_call: TRBV28; cdr3_nt: TGTGCCAGCGCGACAGGGGGCGACGAGCAGTACTTC; cdr3_aa: CASATGGDEQYF
clone_size: .; d_call: TRBD2; j_call: TRBJ2-7; v_call: TRBV11-2; cdr3_nt: TGTGCCAGCAGCTTAGTAGGACTAGCGGGGGGACACGAGCAGTACTTC; cdr3_aa: CASSLVGLAGGHEQYF
clone_size: .; d_call: TRBD2; j_call: TRBJ2-1; v_call: TRBV2; cdr3_nt: TGTGCCAGCAGTGGAGGACTAGCGGGGGGGCATGAGCAGTTCTTC; cdr3_aa: CASSGGLAGGHEQFF
clone_size: .; d_call: .; j_call: TRBJ1-6; v_call: TRBV5-1; cdr3_nt: TGCGCCAGCAGCTTGGAGGAGTTAGGTGAATCACCCCTCCACTTT; cdr3_aa: CASSLEELGESPLHF
clone_size: few; d_call: .; j_call: TRBJ1-1; v_call: TRBV5-5; cdr3_nt: TGTGCCAGCAGCCTGCTACAGCAAAACACTGAAGCTTTCTTT; cdr3_aa: CASSLLQQNTEAFF
clone_size: .; d_call: TRBD1; j_call: TRBJ1-2; v_call: TRBV18; cdr3_nt: TGTGCCAGCTCTACAGGGGCGGAGGGCTACACCTTC; cdr3_aa: CASSTGAEGYTF
clone_size: .; d_call: TRBD1; j_call: TRBJ2-1; v_call: TRBV29-1; cdr3_nt: TGCAGCGTTGAACGGGACAGGAGTTACAATGAGCAGTTCTTC; cdr3_aa: CSVERDRSYNEQFF
clone_size: .; d_call: .; j_call: TRBJ1-2; v_call: TRBV4-3; cdr3_nt: TGCGCCAGCAGCCAAGATTGGGGGCGCTATGGCTACACCTTC; cdr3_aa: CASSQDWGRYGYTF
clone_size: .; d_call: TRBD1; j_call: TRBJ2-1; v_call: TRBV19; cdr3_nt: TGTGCCAGTAGTATCCAACAGGGGCCCTACAATGAGCAGTTCTTC; cdr3_aa: CASSIQQGPYNEQFF
clone_size: .; d_call: .; j_call: TRBJ1-4; v_call: TRBV3-1/TRBV3-2; cdr3_nt: TGTGCCAGCAGCCCCCAGGGCCCCTTCCAGGGAAAGAATGAAAAACTGTTTTTT; cdr3_aa: CASSPQGPFQGKNEKLFF
clone_size: few; d_call: TRBD2; j_call: TRBJ2-7; v_call: TRBV11-2; cdr3_nt: TGTGCCAGCAGTAGCATACGTAGCGGGAGGGAAGAGCAGTACTTC; cdr3_aa: CASSSIRSGREEQYF
clone_size: few; d_call: TRBD1; j_call: TRBJ2-7; v_call: TRBV5-4; cdr3_nt: TGTGCCAGCAGCTTGGACAGGGGGACTCGCGAGCAGTACTTC; cdr3_aa: CASSLDRGTREQYF
clone_size: .; d_call: .; j_call: TRBJ2-1; v_call: TRBV9; cdr3_nt: TGTGCCAGCAGCGTAGGAGGATTGGATGAGCAGTTCTTC; cdr3_aa: CASSVGGLDEQFF
clone_size: .; d_call: .; j_call: TRBJ1-3; v_call: TRBV25-1; cdr3_nt: TGTGCCAGCAGACAGAGCTCTGGAAACACCATATATTTT; cdr3_aa: CASRQSSGNTIYF
clone_size: .; d_call: TRBD1; j_call: TRBJ1-5; v_call: TRBV11-3; cdr3_nt: TGTGCCAGCAGCTTTATACAAACAGGGGGCGCGGGTCAGCCCCAGCATTTT; cdr3_aa: CASSFIQTGGAGQPQHF
clone_size: .; d_call: .; j_call: TRBJ1-6; v_call: TRBV19; cdr3_nt: TGTGCCAGTAGCTACGTAGCCTCCTATAATTCACCCCTCCACTTT; cdr3_aa: CASSYVASYNSPLHF